Listed below are T cell receptor beta chains from one sample, sequenced in a study of PD-1 blockade in classical Hodgkin lymphoma. This table comes from immunoSEQ multiplex PCR, and its TCRdb copy is limited to in-frame clones, with some not included. Among under 80,000 clones, 70% to 90% were seen once, and the ten largest hold less than 9%. The starting material was peripheral blood mononuclear cells (PBMCs), obtained before the fourth cycle of nivolumab. These receptors originate from a human donor with classical Hodgkin lymphoma. The CDR3 runs from the conserved cysteine through the conserved F or W. The order of the fields is clone size, D gene, V gene, J gene, CDR3 protein, CDR3 DNA. D genes are given only for firm matches. Part of the rows lack a size; the others show once, few, many or a class for expanded clones.

abundance: .
d_gene: .
v_gene: TRBV7-9
j_gene: TRBJ1-5
CDR3aa: CASSPTAADQPQHF
CDR3nt: TGTGCCAGCAGCCCGACAGCGGCGGATCAGCCCCAGCATTTT

abundance: once
d_gene: .
v_gene: TRBV6-6
j_gene: TRBJ2-7
CDR3aa: CASSYNYYEQYF
CDR3nt: TGTGCCAGCAGCTATAATTACTACGAGCAGTACTTC

abundance: .
d_gene: TRBD2
v_gene: TRBV7-3
j_gene: TRBJ2-3
CDR3aa: CASSLGGGAPDTQYF
CDR3nt: TGTGCCAGCAGCTTAGGCGGGGGGGCCCCAGATACGCAGTATTTT

abundance: .
d_gene: .
v_gene: TRBV28
j_gene: TRBJ1-5
CDR3aa: CASSRGSTGQPQHF
CDR3nt: TGTGCCAGCAGTCGGGGGAGTACGGGACAGCCCCAGCATTTT

abundance: .
d_gene: TRBD2
v_gene: TRBV19
j_gene: TRBJ2-2
CDR3aa: CASSHRTSRATGELFF
CDR3nt: TGTGCCAGTAGTCACAGGACTAGCAGAGCCACCGGGGAGCTGTTTTTT

abundance: .
d_gene: .
v_gene: TRBV29-1
j_gene: TRBJ2-7
CDR3aa: CSVFGIGIYEQYF
CDR3nt: TGCAGCGTTTTCGGGATAGGTATCTACGAGCAGTACTTC

abundance: few
d_gene: .
v_gene: TRBV28
j_gene: TRBJ2-5
CDR3aa: CASSLRGRETQYF
CDR3nt: TGTGCCAGCAGTTTGAGAGGGCGGGAGACCCAGTACTTC

abundance: .
d_gene: TRBD1
v_gene: TRBV7-8
j_gene: TRBJ1-1
CDR3aa: CASSLQGVRNTEAFF
CDR3nt: TGTGCCAGCAGCTTACAGGGGGTAAGGAACACTGAAGCTTTCTTT

abundance: .
d_gene: .
v_gene: TRBV6-5
j_gene: TRBJ2-3
CDR3aa: CASVEMAGSTDTQYF
CDR3nt: TGTGCCAGCGTCGAAATGGCGGGCTCCACAGATACGCAGTATTTT

abundance: few
d_gene: TRBD2
v_gene: TRBV6-4
j_gene: TRBJ2-3
CDR3aa: CASSEGERESTDTQYF
CDR3nt: TGTGCCAGCAGCGAGGGTGAGCGGGAGAGCACAGATACGCAGTATTTT

abundance: .
d_gene: .
v_gene: TRBV5-1
j_gene: TRBJ2-7
CDR3aa: CASSLEVYSYEQYF
CDR3nt: TGCGCCAGCAGCTTGGAGGTCTACTCCTACGAGCAGTACTTC

abundance: .
d_gene: .
v_gene: TRBV5-1
j_gene: TRBJ1-5
CDR3aa: CASSLGPSNQPQHF
CDR3nt: TGCGCCAGCAGCTTAGGACCGAGCAATCAGCCCCAGCATTTT

abundance: .
d_gene: .
v_gene: TRBV5-1
j_gene: TRBJ2-1
CDR3aa: CASSPQGTSYNEQFF
CDR3nt: TGCGCCAGCAGCCCACAGGGTACTTCCTACAATGAGCAGTTCTTC

abundance: .
d_gene: .
v_gene: TRBV5-1
j_gene: TRBJ2-2
CDR3aa: CASSSIQGHGELFF
CDR3nt: TGCGCCAGCAGCTCGATACAGGGTCACGGGGAGCTGTTTTTT

abundance: .
d_gene: .
v_gene: TRBV5-1
j_gene: TRBJ1-1
CDR3aa: CASTLGTANTEAFF
CDR3nt: TGCGCCAGCACCTTGGGGACGGCGAACACTGAAGCTTTCTTT

abundance: .
d_gene: TRBD2
v_gene: TRBV6-5
j_gene: TRBJ2-1
CDR3aa: CASSSGGDIYNEQFF
CDR3nt: TGTGCCAGCAGTTCGGGGGGGGACATTTACAATGAGCAGTTCTTC

abundance: .
d_gene: TRBD2
v_gene: TRBV19
j_gene: TRBJ2-3
CDR3aa: CASIRSHPTGLLHTDTQYF
CDR3nt: TGTGCCAGTATTCGGTCCCACCCCACGGGACTACTACACACAGATACGCAGTATTTT

abundance: .
d_gene: TRBD2
v_gene: TRBV4-2
j_gene: TRBJ2-3
CDR3aa: CASSPRTSGNTDTQYF
CDR3nt: TGTGCCAGCAGCCCTCGGACTAGCGGGAATACAGATACGCAGTATTTT

abundance: .
d_gene: TRBD1
v_gene: TRBV5-1
j_gene: TRBJ1-4
CDR3aa: CASSEQGAVEKLFF
CDR3nt: TGCGCCAGCAGCGAACAGGGGGCGGTTGAAAAACTGTTTTTT

abundance: .
d_gene: .
v_gene: TRBV5-1
j_gene: TRBJ1-6
CDR3aa: CASSLAQGGDSPLHF
CDR3nt: TGCGCCAGCAGCTTGGCGCAGGGCGGTGATTCACCCCTCCACTTT

abundance: .
d_gene: TRBD1
v_gene: TRBV27
j_gene: TRBJ1-2
CDR3aa: CASRDGTGAYGYTF
CDR3nt: TGTGCCAGCAGAGATGGGACAGGAGCCTATGGCTACACCTTC

abundance: .
d_gene: .
v_gene: TRBV11-1
j_gene: TRBJ2-7
CDR3aa: CASSLAARGRYEQYF
CDR3nt: TGTGCCAGCAGCCTAGCGGCCAGGGGGCGGTACGAGCAGTACTTC

abundance: .
d_gene: .
v_gene: TRBV7-8
j_gene: TRBJ2-7
CDR3aa: CASSLSAAPEQYF
CDR3nt: TGTGCCAGCAGCTTAAGCGCAGCTCCCGAGCAGTACTTC

abundance: .
d_gene: .
v_gene: TRBV30
j_gene: TRBJ2-7
CDR3aa: CAWTMDRGEQYF
CDR3nt: TGTGCCTGGACCATGGATAGGGGGGAGCAGTACTTC

abundance: once
d_gene: .
v_gene: TRBV6-6
j_gene: TRBJ2-7
CDR3aa: CASSYAQSYEQYF
CDR3nt: TGTGCCAGCAGTTACGCCCAGAGCTACGAGCAGTACTTC

abundance: once
d_gene: .
v_gene: TRBV6-1
j_gene: TRBJ1-4
CDR3aa: CASPELANEKLFF
CDR3nt: TGTGCCAGCCCCGAACTTGCTAATGAAAAACTGTTTTTT

abundance: .
d_gene: .
v_gene: TRBV9
j_gene: TRBJ2-1
CDR3aa: CASSVVAGLNEQFF
CDR3nt: TGTGCCAGCAGCGTAGTGGCAGGGTTGAATGAGCAGTTCTTC

abundance: .
d_gene: TRBD1
v_gene: TRBV6-6
j_gene: TRBJ2-4
CDR3aa: CASSYTTGKNIQYF
CDR3nt: TGTGCCAGCAGTTACACGACAGGGAAAAACATTCAGTACTTC

abundance: .
d_gene: .
v_gene: TRBV5-1
j_gene: TRBJ2-7
CDR3aa: CASSLEQASYEQYF
CDR3nt: TGCGCCAGCAGCTTGGAACAGGCTAGCTACGAGCAGTACTTC

abundance: once
d_gene: .
v_gene: TRBV30
j_gene: TRBJ2-5
CDR3aa: CAWSVNRVSETQYF
CDR3nt: TGTGCCTGGAGTGTAAACAGGGTTTCGGAGACCCAGTACTTC

abundance: .
d_gene: .
v_gene: TRBV19
j_gene: TRBJ1-4
CDR3aa: CASSRTGNLNEKLFF
CDR3nt: TGTGCCAGTAGTAGAACAGGGAACCTTAATGAAAAACTGTTTTTT

abundance: .
d_gene: TRBD1
v_gene: TRBV5-1
j_gene: TRBJ2-5
CDR3aa: CASSTSARTGPLREQYF
CDR3nt: TGCGCCAGCAGCACCTCAGCAAGGACAGGGCCCCTTCGGGAGCAGTACTTC

abundance: .
d_gene: .
v_gene: TRBV7-6
j_gene: TRBJ2-7
CDR3aa: CASSHRGSREQYF
CDR3nt: TGTGCCAGCAGCCACCGGGGCTCCAGGGAGCAGTACTTC

abundance: .
d_gene: .
v_gene: TRBV5-4
j_gene: TRBJ1-3
CDR3aa: CASSPTQGLGNTIYF
CDR3nt: TGTGCCAGCAGCCCCACACAGGGACTCGGAAACACCATATATTTT

abundance: .
d_gene: .
v_gene: TRBV29-1
j_gene: TRBJ2-1
CDR3aa: CSGQVNEQFF
CDR3nt: TGCAGCGGACAAGTCAATGAGCAGTTCTTC

abundance: .
d_gene: .
v_gene: TRBV5-1
j_gene: TRBJ2-1
CDR3aa: CASSQTPSYNEQFF
CDR3nt: TGCGCCAGCAGCCAGACACCCTCCTACAATGAGCAGTTCTTC

abundance: .
d_gene: TRBD2
v_gene: TRBV27
j_gene: TRBJ2-3
CDR3aa: CATGTSGGGSTDTQYF
CDR3nt: TGTGCCACCGGGACTAGCGGGGGGGGGAGCACAGATACGCAGTATTTT

abundance: .
d_gene: .
v_gene: TRBV6-5
j_gene: TRBJ2-1
CDR3aa: CASSYNLGSSYNEQFF
CDR3nt: TGTGCCAGCAGTTACAATTTGGGGAGCTCCTACAATGAGCAGTTCTTC

abundance: .
d_gene: .
v_gene: TRBV18
j_gene: TRBJ1-1
CDR3aa: CASSPEGFRHTEAFF
CDR3nt: TGTGCCAGCTCACCAGAGGGGTTTCGGCACACTGAAGCTTTCTTT

abundance: .
d_gene: .
v_gene: TRBV5-1
j_gene: TRBJ1-1
CDR3aa: CASSLSENTEAFF
CDR3nt: TGCGCCAGCAGCTTGTCGGAAAACACTGAAGCTTTCTTT

abundance: .
d_gene: TRBD2
v_gene: TRBV5-1
j_gene: TRBJ2-2
CDR3aa: CASSLVSSGTGGLFF
CDR3nt: TGCGCCAGCAGCTTGGTATCTAGCGGGACCGGGGGGCTGTTTTTT

abundance: .
d_gene: .
v_gene: TRBV30
j_gene: TRBJ1-6
CDR3aa: CAWTESNNSPLHF
CDR3nt: TGTGCCTGGACAGAGAGCAATAATTCACCCCTCCACTTT